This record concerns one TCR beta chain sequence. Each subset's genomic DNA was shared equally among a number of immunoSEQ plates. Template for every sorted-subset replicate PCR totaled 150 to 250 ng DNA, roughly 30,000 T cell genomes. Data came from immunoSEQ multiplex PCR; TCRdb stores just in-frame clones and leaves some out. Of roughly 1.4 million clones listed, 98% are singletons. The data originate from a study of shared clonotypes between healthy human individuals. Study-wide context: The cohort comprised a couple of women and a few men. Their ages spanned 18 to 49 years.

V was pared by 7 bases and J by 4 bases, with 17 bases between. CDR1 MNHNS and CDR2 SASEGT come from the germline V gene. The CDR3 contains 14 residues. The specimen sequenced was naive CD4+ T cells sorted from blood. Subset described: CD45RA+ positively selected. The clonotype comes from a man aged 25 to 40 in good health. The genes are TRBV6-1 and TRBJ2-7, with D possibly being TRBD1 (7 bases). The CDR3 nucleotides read TGTGCCAGCACCGCGACAGGGAGGTTGTACGAGCAGTACTTC. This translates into CASTATGRLYEQYF.